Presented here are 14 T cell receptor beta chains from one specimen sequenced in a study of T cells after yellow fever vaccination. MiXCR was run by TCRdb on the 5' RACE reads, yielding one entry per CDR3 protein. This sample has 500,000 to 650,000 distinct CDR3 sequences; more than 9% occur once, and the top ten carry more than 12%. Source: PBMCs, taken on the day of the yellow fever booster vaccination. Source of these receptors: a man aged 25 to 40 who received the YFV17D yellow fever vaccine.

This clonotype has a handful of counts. The CDR3 nucleotides read TGTGCCAGCAGTTACCTGGGTCGGGGATCCTACGAGCAGTACTTC. Protein sequence: CASSYLGRGSYEQYF. This chain uses TRBV6-2 or TRBV6-3 with TRBJ2-7, with a tentative D call TRBD2 (5 bases). The germline V gene encodes CDR1 MNHEY and CDR2 SVGEGT. The CDR3 contains 15 residues. Trimming pared 2 bases from V and 1 base from J, leaving 12 bases between.

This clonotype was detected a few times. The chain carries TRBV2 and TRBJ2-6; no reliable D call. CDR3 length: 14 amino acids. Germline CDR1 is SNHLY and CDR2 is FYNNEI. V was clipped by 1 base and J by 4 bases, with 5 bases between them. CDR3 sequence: CASSEGRGANVLTF. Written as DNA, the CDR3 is TGTGCCAGCAGTGAAGGAAGGGGGGCCAACGTCCTGACTTTC.

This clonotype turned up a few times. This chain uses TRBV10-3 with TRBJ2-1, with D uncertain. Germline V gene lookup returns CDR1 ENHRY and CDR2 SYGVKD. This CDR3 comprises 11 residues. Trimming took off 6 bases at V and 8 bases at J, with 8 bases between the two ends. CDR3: CAISPADEQFF. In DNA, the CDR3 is TGTGCCATCAGCCCGGCGGATGAGCAGTTCTTC.

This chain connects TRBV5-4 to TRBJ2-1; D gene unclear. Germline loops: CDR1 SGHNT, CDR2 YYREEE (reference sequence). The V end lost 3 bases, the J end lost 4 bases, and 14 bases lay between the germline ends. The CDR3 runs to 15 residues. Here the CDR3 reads CASSSDAVQYNEQFF. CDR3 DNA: TGTGCCAGCAGCTCCGACGCAGTACAGTACAATGAGCAGTTCTTC.

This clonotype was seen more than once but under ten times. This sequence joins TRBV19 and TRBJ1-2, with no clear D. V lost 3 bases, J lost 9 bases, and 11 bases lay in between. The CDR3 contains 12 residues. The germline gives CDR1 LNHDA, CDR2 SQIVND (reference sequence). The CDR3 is CASSMTRMSYTF. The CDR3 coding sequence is TGTGCCAGTAGTATGACCCGAATGAGCTACACCTTC.

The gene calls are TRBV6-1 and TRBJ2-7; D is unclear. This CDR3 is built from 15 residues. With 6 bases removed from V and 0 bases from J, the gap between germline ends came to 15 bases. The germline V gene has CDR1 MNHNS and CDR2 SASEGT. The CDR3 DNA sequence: TGTGCCAGCAGCAATGTACAAAGGACCTCCTACGAGCAGTACTTC. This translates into CASSNVQRTSYEQYF.

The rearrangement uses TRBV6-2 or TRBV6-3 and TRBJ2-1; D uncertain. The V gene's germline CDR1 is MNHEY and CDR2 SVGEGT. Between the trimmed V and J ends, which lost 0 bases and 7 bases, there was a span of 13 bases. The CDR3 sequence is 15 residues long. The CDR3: CASSYSWDVGNEQFF. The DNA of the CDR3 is TGTGCCAGCAGTTACTCGTGGGATGTCGGTAATGAGCAGTTCTTC.

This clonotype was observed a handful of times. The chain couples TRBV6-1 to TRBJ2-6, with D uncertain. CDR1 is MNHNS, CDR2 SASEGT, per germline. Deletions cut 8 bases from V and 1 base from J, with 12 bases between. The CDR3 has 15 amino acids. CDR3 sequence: CASSLARSGANVLTF. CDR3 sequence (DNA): TGTGCCAGCTCACTGGCCAGGTCTGGGGCCAACGTCCTGACTTTC.

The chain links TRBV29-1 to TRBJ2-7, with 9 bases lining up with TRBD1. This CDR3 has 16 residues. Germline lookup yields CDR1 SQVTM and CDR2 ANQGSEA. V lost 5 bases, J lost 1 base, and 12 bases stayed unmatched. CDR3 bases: TGCAGCGTTTTCGCGAGCGGCGGACAGGGGTCCTACGAGCAGTACTTC. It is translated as CSVFASGGQGSYEQYF.

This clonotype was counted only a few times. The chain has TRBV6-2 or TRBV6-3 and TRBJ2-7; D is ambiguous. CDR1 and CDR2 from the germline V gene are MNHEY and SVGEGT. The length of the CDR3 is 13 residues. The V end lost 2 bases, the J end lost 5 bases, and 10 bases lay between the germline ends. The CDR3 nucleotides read TGTGCCAGCAGTTACAAGGTCTACCACGAGCAGTACTTC. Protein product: CASSYKVYHEQYF.

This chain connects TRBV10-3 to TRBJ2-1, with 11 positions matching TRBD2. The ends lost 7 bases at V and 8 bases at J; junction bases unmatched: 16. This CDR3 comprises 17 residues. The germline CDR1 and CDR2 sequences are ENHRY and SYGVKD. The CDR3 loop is CAITHSLAGVSGHEQFF. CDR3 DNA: TGTGCCATCACCCACTCACTAGCGGGAGTATCGGGCCATGAGCAGTTCTTC.

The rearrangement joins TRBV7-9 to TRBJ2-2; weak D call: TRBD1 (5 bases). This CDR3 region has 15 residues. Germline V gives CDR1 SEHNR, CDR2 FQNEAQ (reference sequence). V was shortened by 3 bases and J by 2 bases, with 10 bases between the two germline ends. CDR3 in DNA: TGTGCCAGCAGCTTCTTCCAGGGAAACACCGGGGAGCTGTTTTTT. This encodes CASSFFQGNTGELFF.

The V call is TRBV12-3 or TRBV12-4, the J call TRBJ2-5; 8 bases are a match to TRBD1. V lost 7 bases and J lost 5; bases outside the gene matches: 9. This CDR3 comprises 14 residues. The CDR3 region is CASNYQGARETQYF. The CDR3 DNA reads TGTGCCAGCAATTATCAGGGGGCGCGGGAGACCCAGTACTTC.

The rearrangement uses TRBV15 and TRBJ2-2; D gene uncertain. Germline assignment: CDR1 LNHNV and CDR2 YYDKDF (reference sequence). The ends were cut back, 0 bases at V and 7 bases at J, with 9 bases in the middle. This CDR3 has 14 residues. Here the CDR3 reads CATSRDQGYGELFF. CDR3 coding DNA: TGTGCCACCAGCAGAGATCAAGGCTACGGGGAGCTGTTTTTT.